This TCR beta chain was documented in a study of CD8 T cells in Susac syndrome. Random hexamers served to reverse transcribe about 0.45 to 1 ug RNA. Across 54 Vbeta and 13 Jbeta, TCR beta CDR3 was amplified with immunoSEQ multiplex PCR. From the immunoSEQ multiplex PCR reads, TCRdb called clonotypes with MiXCR, one entry per CDR3 protein. The sample has about 200,000 distinct CDR3 sequences; 85% to 95% are singletons. J was trimmed by 2 bases and V by 4 bases; bases with no gene match: 15. The CDR3 loop spans 18 amino acids. The V gene's germline CDR1 is DFQATT and CDR2 SNEGSKA (reference sequence). The chain is built from TRBV20-1 and TRBJ2-1; 9 bases agree with TRBD2. Sequenced: CD4+ T cells from PBMCs. This sequence originates from a human donor in good health. Here the CDR3 DNA reads TGCAGTGCTATGAGGCCTCGTCGCGGGGGGGCGCCCTACAATGAGCAGTTCTTC. It yields the protein CSAMRPRRGGAPYNEQFF.